One sample yielded the 14 T cell receptor beta chains listed below, sequenced in a study of T cell changes during pregnancy in multiple sclerosis. Measured with immunoSEQ multiplex PCR; TCRdb has only the in-frame clones, and not every one. This table has about 100,000 clones, almost 95% appearing once. The starting material was peripheral blood, obtained before pregnancy. The receptors come from a female donor with multiple sclerosis, enrolled in a pregnancy study.

The chain joins TRBV29-1 to TRBJ1-1; D remains ambiguous. The germline V gene encodes CDR1 SQVTM and CDR2 ANQGSEA. V lost 6 bases and J lost 4, with 9 bases in between. This CDR3 has 11 residues. CDR3 DNA sequence: TGCAGCGTACTTTTTTTCACTGAAGCTTTCTTT. It is translated as CSVLFFTEAFF.

The V gene is TRBV7-9, the J gene TRBJ2-3; D is unclear. There are 15 residues in the CDR3. Germline values: CDR1 SEHNR, CDR2 FQNEAQ (reference sequence). With 2 bases removed from V and 2 bases from J, the gap between germline ends came to 11 bases. The CDR3 nucleotides are TGTGCCAGCAGCTTATTTTCTCAGTCCACAGATACGCAGTATTTT. It specifies CASSLFSQSTDTQYF.

This chain connects TRBV25-1 to TRBJ2-2; 8 nucleotides match TRBD2. The V and J ends lost 1 base and 1 base, in that order; junction bases with no gene match: 5. The V gene's germline CDR1 is MGHDK and CDR2 SYGVNS. The CDR3 loop spans 17 amino acids. The CDR3 reads CASSESRGGQNTGELFF. Here the CDR3 DNA reads TGTGCCAGCAGTGAATCCCGGGGGGGGCAGAACACCGGGGAGCTGTTTTTT.

This clone was seen a single time. This chain links TRBV19 with TRBJ1-5; D is possibly TRBD1 (6 bases). This CDR3 spans 15 amino acids. Looked up from germline, CDR1 is LNHDA and CDR2 is SQIVND (reference sequence). V was cut by 4 bases and J by 0 bases, with 10 bases left in between. The CDR3 DNA reads as TGTGCCAGTAGTAGGACAGATTATAGCAATCAGCCCCAGCATTTT. Protein: CASSRTDYSNQPQHF.

The chain links TRBV5-1 to TRBJ1-4; D is unresolved. This CDR3 contains 16 residues. Germline CDR1 is SGHRS and CDR2 is YFSETQ. V was shortened by 0 bases and J by 0 bases, with 9 bases between the two germline ends. CDR3 DNA: TGCGCCAGCAGCTTGGACAGTCCCCCAACTAATGAAAAACTGTTTTTT. As protein: CASSLDSPPTNEKLFF.

The chain links TRBV28 to TRBJ2-1; the D gene is possibly TRBD2 (7 bases). Between the trimmed V and J ends, which lost 8 bases and 0 bases, there was a span of 17 bases. The CDR3 covers 16 residues. CDR1 is MDHEN and CDR2 is SYDVKM in the germline V gene. The CDR3 is CASATGGSHSYNEQFF. The CDR3 DNA reads as TGTGCCAGCGCCACGGGGGGCTCCCACTCCTACAATGAGCAGTTCTTC.

This sequence joins TRBV18 and TRBJ2-1, with D maybe TRBD2 (5 bases). The CDR3 totals 16 residues. Germline-derived CDR1 and CDR2 are KGHSH and LQKENI. V lost 5 bases and J lost 0, with 14 bases in between. CDR3 sequence reads: CASSSLALSSYNEQFF. DNA of the CDR3: TGTGCCAGCTCATCTTTAGCGTTGAGCTCCTACAATGAGCAGTTCTTC. The entire variable domain, with the rest obtained from reference TRBV18 and TRBJ2-1, is as follows: NAGVMQNPRHLVRRRGQEARLRCSPMKGHSHVYWYRQLPEEGLKFMVYLQKENIIDESGMPKERFSAEFPKEGPSILRIQQVVRGDSAAYFCASSSLALSSYNEQFFGPGTRLTVL.

CDR3 nucleotide sequence: TGCAGCGTCGCAGGGGGCAGAACGGGCAATCAGCCCCAGCATTTT. Translation: CSVAGGRTGNQPQHF. The chain carries TRBV29-1 and TRBJ1-5, with TRBD1 matching over 8 bases. The trim removed 6 bases at V and 2 bases at J, leaving 9 bases unmatched. The CDR3 has 15 amino acids. Germline V lookup: CDR1 SQVTM, CDR2 ANQGSEA.

V and J are TRBV27 and TRBJ2-5, with 8 bases lining up with TRBD2. The CDR3 has 14 amino acids. Losses at the gene ends were 4 bases for V and 4 bases for J; bases not matched to a gene: 5. Germline lookup yields CDR1 MNHEY and CDR2 SMNVEV (reference sequence). The CDR3 sequence is CASSYGGRRETQYF. CDR3 DNA: TGTGCCAGCAGTTACGGCGGGAGGAGAGAGACCCAGTACTTC.

V gene TRBV27 combines with J gene TRBJ2-2, with TRBD2 matching 14 bases. The CDR3 spans 16 residues. Looked up from germline, CDR1 is MNHEY and CDR2 is SMNVEV (reference sequence). J gave up 4 bases and V 4 bases, and 2 bases lay outside the gene matches. This chain's CDR3 is CASSSGLAGATGELFF. The CDR3 coding sequence is TGTGCCAGCAGTTCGGGACTAGCGGGAGCCACCGGGGAGCTGTTTTTT.

The chain carries TRBV15 and TRBJ1-1, with TRBD1 as a possible D gene (5 bases). There are 16 residues in the CDR3. Trimming stripped 4 bases from V and 4 bases from J, with 19 bases between. The germline gives CDR1 LNHNV, CDR2 YYDKDF (reference sequence). Written as DNA, the CDR3 is TGTGCCACCAGCACCCCTCGGACATCATCCGGCACTGAAGCTTTCTTT. Its protein is CATSTPRTSSGTEAFF.

The genes are TRBV5-1 and TRBJ2-7; maybe TRBD2 (5 bases). Germline-derived CDR1 and CDR2 are SGHRS and YFSETQ. The CDR3 runs to 15 residues. Trimming took off 0 bases at V and 1 base at J, with 11 bases between the two ends. The CDR3: CASSLAGPGSYEQYF. The CDR3 coding sequence is TGCGCCAGCAGCTTGGCCGGTCCGGGGTCCTACGAGCAGTACTTC. The variable domain in full, completed from reference TRBV5-1 and TRBJ2-7, reads KAGVTQTPRYLIKTRGQQVTLSCSPISGHRSVSWYQQTPGQGLQFLFEYFSETQRNKGNFPGRFSGRQFSNSRSEMNVSTLELGDSALYLCASSLAGPGSYEQYFGPGTRLTVT.

This clone was observed once. This chain connects TRBV7-8 to TRBJ2-1, with 15 nucleotides matching TRBD2. The V gene end was trimmed by 5 bases and the J gene end by 7 bases; junction bases not matched to a gene: 3. CDR1 and CDR2 from the germline V gene are SGHVS and FQNEAQ. This CDR3 has 15 amino acids. The CDR3 DNA reads as TGTGCCAGCAGCCGAGGGACTAGCGGGAGGAATGAGCAGTTCTTC. Amino acid sequence: CASSRGTSGRNEQFF.

The chain joins TRBV7-9 to TRBJ2-4, with 10 bases aligning to TRBD1. The germline CDR1 and CDR2 sequences are SEHNR and FQNEAQ (reference sequence). This CDR3 is 14 amino acids long. V shed 2 bases, J shed 7 bases, and the junction held 2 bases outside the gene matches. The CDR3, as DNA: TGTGCCAGCAGCTTACGACAGGGGGCGAACATTCAGTACTTC. Encoded protein: CASSLRQGANIQYF.